This paragraph reports one T cell receptor beta chain. The antigen is not known. Other DNA sequences from this sample encode an identical CDR3 as well. Per sorted-subset replicate PCR, input was approximately 200 ng DNA, representing about 29,000 T cell genomes. Assay used: immunoSEQ multiplex PCR; TCRdb lists only in-frame clones, some missing. The sample includes about 2.4 million clones, roughly 93% seen only once; the top ten take about 0.38%. Nashville, Tennessee was home to all donors, who were Caucasian adults. The sample belongs to a study of shared clonotypes between healthy human individuals. The CDR3 contains 13 residues. V lost 6 bases to trimming and J lost 0 bases, with 11 bases between them. Germline V CDR1 and CDR2: SQVTM, ANQGSEA. Study conclusions and caveats: A small donor pool kept down the genetic and exposure-history diversity that was represented.

The source is a man aged 18 to 29 in good health. Some clones in this sample may be carry-over from other donors' samples. The rearrangement joins TRBV29-1 to TRBJ1-1; D is ambiguous. Material: naive CD4+ T cells from PBMCs. Documented subset: CD45RA+ positively selected. The CDR3 is CSVEGRLNTEAFF. The DNA for the CDR3 is TGCAGCGTGGAGGGCAGATTGAACACTGAAGCTTTCTTT.